A single sample gave rise to the 25 T cell receptor beta chains below, sequenced in a study of Ad26.COV2.S vaccination and SARS-CoV-2 variants. TCRdb keeps only in-frame clones here, not all; method: immunoSEQ multiplex PCR. The sample has a few hundred thousand clones, roughly four fifths seen once. This sample's treatment: around 19 received Ad26.COV2.S at low or high dose, single or two shots; about 5 received placebo; per-sample allocation not given. After the first vaccine or placebo injection, samples were drawn on day 63. This specimen consisted of peripheral blood, obtained in a trial of Ad26.COV2.S vaccine versus placebo. All receptors come from a person aged 18-60 years who received the Ad26.COV2.S COVID-19 vaccine or a placebo.

This chain connects TRBV14 to TRBJ2-2; 8 bases line up with TRBD2. The CDR3 length is 16 residues. Germline CDR1 reads SGHDN; CDR2 reads FVKESK. The V gene end was trimmed by 1 base and the J gene end by 4 bases; junction bases not matched to a gene: 5. This chain's CDR3 is CASSQVGLARTGELFF. In DNA form, the CDR3 reads TGTGCCAGCAGCCAAGTTGGACTAGCACGCACCGGGGAGCTGTTTTTT.

This clone was picked up one time. V gene TRBV19 combines with J gene TRBJ1-2, with D possibly TRBD1 on 6 matching bases. The V end was cut by 5 bases, the J end by 4 bases, with 14 bases between. Germline V CDR1 and CDR2: LNHDA, SQIVND (reference sequence). This CDR3 has 14 residues. This CDR3 reads CASSGGDNFYGYTF. CDR3 DNA: TGTGCCAGTAGTGGAGGGGACAACTTCTATGGCTACACCTTC.

The rearrangement joins TRBV5-4 to TRBJ2-3, with 15 bases aligning to TRBD2. Germline lookup yields CDR1 SGHNT and CDR2 YYREEE (reference sequence). This CDR3 is built from 16 residues. The V and J ends lost 4 bases and 5 bases, in that order; junction bases with no gene match: 5. In nucleotides, the CDR3 is TGTGCCAGCAGCACCCCGGGACTAGCGGGGGGAGATACGCAGTATTTT. Its translation is CASSTPGLAGGDTQYF.

The chain joins TRBV4-1 to TRBJ2-7; 11 bases align to TRBD2. CDR1 MGHRA and CDR2 YSYEKL come from the germline V gene. The CDR3 extends over 14 amino acids. With V trimmed by 4 bases and J by 3 bases, 2 bases remained unmatched. CDR3 coding DNA: TGCGCCAGCAGCCTCGGACTAGCGGGCTACGAGCAGTACTTC. As protein: CASSLGLAGYEQYF.

V and J are TRBV6-5 and TRBJ1-5, with D possibly being TRBD1 (6 bases). The CDR3 covers 13 residues. CDR1 is MNHEY, CDR2 SVGAGI, per germline. V lost 6 bases and J 7 bases, leaving 13 bases between the germline ends. The CDR3 protein is CASSHRDGQPQHF. CDR3 coding DNA: TGTGCCAGCAGCCACAGGGACGGCCAGCCCCAGCATTTT.

The V and J genes are TRBV5-5 and TRBJ1-6; D is undetermined. CDR1 and CDR2 (germline): SGHKS, YYEKEE (reference sequence). Trimming removed 2 bases at V and 6 bases at J, with 9 bases between. The CDR3 contains 14 residues. The CDR3 coding sequence is TGTGCCAGCAGCTTTGGTACACTTAATTCACCCCTCCACTTT. It is translated as CASSFGTLNSPLHF.

This chain links TRBV3-1 (or the pseudogene TRBV3-2) with TRBJ2-5, with 14 nucleotides matching TRBD2. This CDR3 is built from 16 residues. Trimming took 1 base from V and 5 from J; bases not matched to a gene: 3. Germline CDR1 is LGHDT and CDR2 is YNNKEL (reference sequence). The CDR3 DNA follows: TGTGCCAGCAGCCAAGGGGGACTAGCGGGAGTGGAGACCCAGTACTTC. Translating gives CASSQGGLAGVETQYF.

This chain uses TRBV6-6 with TRBJ2-7; weak D call: TRBD1 (6 bases). The CDR3 covers 15 residues. Germline V gene lookup returns CDR1 MNHNY and CDR2 SVGAGI (reference sequence). V lost 6 bases and J lost 0, with 15 bases in between. CDR3 sequence: CASSPGTKASYEQYF. In DNA form, the CDR3 reads TGTGCCAGCAGCCCCGGGACAAAGGCCTCCTACGAGCAGTACTTC.

The chain links TRBV5-1 to TRBJ2-1; 7 nucleotides agree with TRBD2. Germline CDR1 is SGHRS and CDR2 is YFSETQ. The V segment lost 3 bases and the J segment 1 base; nucleotides outside the gene matches: 7. The CDR3 is 16 amino acids. In DNA, the CDR3 is TGCGCCAGCAGCTCCGGACTAGTAGGGTCCTACAATGAGCAGTTCTTC. It yields the protein CASSSGLVGSYNEQFF.

The chain combines TRBV7-2 with TRBJ2-2, with a weak D call TRBD2 (7 bases). CDR1 is SGHTA, CDR2 FQGNSA, per germline. V lost 2 bases, J lost 4 bases, and 17 bases lay in between. The CDR3 runs to 17 residues. CDR3 nucleotide sequence: TGTGCCAGCAGCTTATCTTTACGGGGGGCCATCACCGGGGAGCTGTTTTTT. Encoded protein: CASSLSLRGAITGELFF.

The V gene is TRBV29-1, the J gene TRBJ1-1; weak D call: TRBD1 (5 bases). This CDR3 has 13 amino acids. V gave up 3 bases and J gave up 5 bases, with 13 bases separating them. Germline V gene data show CDR1 as SQVTM and CDR2 as ANQGSEA. DNA of the CDR3: TGCAGCGTTGAGTTAAGGAGGGGAACTGAAGCTTTCTTT. Its protein product is CSVELRRGTEAFF.

The chain employs TRBV12-5 and TRBJ1-3, with D unresolved. The CDR3 spans 16 residues. Germline V gives CDR1 LGHNT, CDR2 FRNRAP. V dropped 3 bases and J dropped 4 bases, with 16 bases sitting between them. The CDR3 here is CASGFLRKGWGNTIYF. For the CDR3, the DNA is TGTGCTAGTGGTTTTTTAAGGAAAGGGTGGGGAAACACCATATATTTT.

The chain uses TRBV6-2 or TRBV6-3 and TRBJ1-5; TRBD1 might be the D (5 bases). The V end was cut by 4 bases, the J end by 4 bases, with 8 bases between. Germline V lookup: CDR1 MNHEY, CDR2 SVGEGT. The CDR3 runs to 13 residues. The CDR3, as DNA: TGTGCCAGCAGTTCTGGGGGTAATCAGCCCCAGCATTTT. Translated: CASSSGGNQPQHF.

The V and J genes are TRBV5-4 and TRBJ1-2, with unresolved D. This CDR3 comprises 15 residues. V dropped 4 bases and J dropped 7 bases, with 20 bases sitting between them. Germline CDR1 and CDR2: SGHNT and YYREEE (reference sequence). CDR3 nucleotides: TGTGCCAGCAGCCCCGGACCCGGCGCGTTGGGTGGCTACACCTTC. It yields the protein CASSPGPGALGGYTF. Full variable domain (rest looked up from reference TRBV5-4 and TRBJ1-2): ETGVTQSPTHLIKTRGQQVTLRCSSQSGHNTVSWYQQALGQGPQFIFQYYREEENGRGNFPPRFSGLQFPNYSSELNVNALELDDSALYLCASSPGPGALGGYTFGSGTRLTVV.

This clone turned up a few times. The chain has TRBV6-5 and TRBJ2-7; 9 bases fit TRBD1. Germline loops: CDR1 MNHEY, CDR2 SVGAGI. The CDR3 totals 15 residues. The V gene end was trimmed by 8 bases and the J gene end by 1 base; junction bases not matched to a gene: 9. The CDR3 loop reads CASFKGGTGSYEQYF. CDR3 coding DNA: TGTGCCAGCTTTAAGGGAGGGACAGGGTCCTACGAGCAGTACTTC.

The V call is TRBV6-6, the J call TRBJ1-2; D is undetermined. Germline values: CDR1 MNHNY, CDR2 SVGAGI (reference sequence). The CDR3 is 13 amino acids. Trimming removed 6 bases at V and 2 bases at J, with 10 bases between. DNA for the CDR3: TGTGCCAGCAGCTGGCAGCCGAACTATGGCTACACCTTC. Encoded protein: CASSWQPNYGYTF.

This clone was counted a few times. V and J are TRBV2 and TRBJ2-2, with D unresolved. Germline V gives CDR1 SNHLY, CDR2 FYNNEI. Trimming cost V 6 bases and J 3 bases, with 5 bases left between them. The CDR3 contains 12 residues. CDR3 coding DNA: TGTGCCAGCAGCATCTACACCGGGGAGCTGTTTTTT. This codes for CASSIYTGELFF. The entire variable domain, with the rest obtained from reference TRBV2 and TRBJ2-2, is as follows: EPEVTQTPSHQVTQMGQEVILRCVPISNHLYFYWYRQILGQKVEFLVSFYNNEISEKSEIFDDQFSVERPDGSNFTLKIRSTKLEDSAMYFCASSIYTGELFFGEGSRLTVL.

The rearrangement links TRBV5-6 to TRBJ1-5; D is perhaps TRBD1 (6 bases). The CDR3 is made up of 15 amino acids. Between the trimmed V and J ends, which lost 4 bases and 6 bases, there was a span of 17 bases. Germline CDR1 is SGHDT and CDR2 is YYEEEE. The CDR3 spells CASSRFGGGGQPQHF. The CDR3 nucleotides read TGTGCCAGCAGCCGTTTCGGGGGCGGAGGTCAGCCCCAGCATTTT.

V is TRBV5-1 and J is TRBJ1-1, with TRBD1 matching 7 bases. Germline lookup yields CDR1 SGHRS and CDR2 YFSETQ. J gave up 5 bases and V 4 bases, and 14 bases lay outside the gene matches. The CDR3 runs to 16 residues. CDR3 loop: CASSPNIATGRTEAFF. Written as DNA, the CDR3 is TGCGCCAGCAGCCCAAATATCGCGACAGGGAGGACTGAAGCTTTCTTT.

The J gene is TRBJ2-5, the V gene TRBV7-7; TRBD2 aligns across 8 bases. Per the germline V gene, CDR1 is SSHAT and CDR2 is FNYEAQ (reference sequence). The J segment lost 3 bases and the V segment lost 2 bases, leaving 5 bases of the junction unmatched. CDR3 length: 15 amino acids. DNA of the CDR3: TGTGCCAGCAGCTTAAAGACGGGGGGGAAAGAGACCCAGTACTTC. Translated: CASSLKTGGKETQYF.

The J gene is TRBJ1-1, the V gene TRBV10-1; 8 nucleotides agree with TRBD1. This CDR3 comprises 15 residues. V lost 0 bases to trimming and J lost 5 bases; unmatched junction nucleotides: 5. Germline CDR1 and CDR2: WNHNN and SYGVQD (reference sequence). For the CDR3, the DNA is TGCGCCAGCAGTGAGTCCCCCAGACAGGGGACTGAAGCTTTCTTT. Its translation is CASSESPRQGTEAFF.

This chain links TRBV2 with TRBJ2-2, with D tentatively TRBD1 or TRBD2 (6 bases each). Germline values: CDR1 SNHLY, CDR2 FYNNEI. CDR3 length equals 15 residues. V shed 6 bases and J shed 2 bases, with 13 bases lying between them. CDR3 coding DNA: TGTGCCAGCAGGGCGGGACACCCAAACACCGGGGAGCTGTTTTTT. As protein: CASRAGHPNTGELFF.

The V gene is TRBV10-3, the J gene TRBJ2-1; TRBD2 agrees at 7 bases. The germline V gene has CDR1 ENHRY and CDR2 SYGVKD. The junction had 10 bases not matched to a gene; V was cut back by 3 bases and J by 5 bases. The CDR3 runs to 16 residues. The CDR3 here is CAISEGTGGSNNEQFF. CDR3 nucleotide sequence: TGTGCCATCAGTGAAGGGACGGGGGGTAGTAACAATGAGCAGTTCTTC.

The rearrangement links TRBV5-1 to TRBJ1-2, with 10 bases lining up with TRBD1. V shed 0 bases and J 1 base; nucleotides not matched to a gene: 9. The CDR3 extends over 18 amino acids. CDR1 and CDR2 (germline): SGHRS, YFSETQ. CDR3: CASSLGGQGGYLNYGYTF. For the CDR3, the DNA is TGCGCCAGCAGCTTGGGAGGACAGGGGGGATACCTTAACTATGGCTACACCTTC.

V is TRBV27 and J is TRBJ2-3; D is perhaps TRBD2 (6 bases). V was pared by 6 bases and J by 0 bases, with 10 bases between. The CDR3 sequence is 14 residues long. Germline lookup yields CDR1 MNHEY and CDR2 SMNVEV (reference sequence). The CDR3 DNA reads TGTGCCAGCAGCGGGGGACTTAGCACAGATACGCAGTATTTT. Its protein product is CASSGGLSTDTQYF.